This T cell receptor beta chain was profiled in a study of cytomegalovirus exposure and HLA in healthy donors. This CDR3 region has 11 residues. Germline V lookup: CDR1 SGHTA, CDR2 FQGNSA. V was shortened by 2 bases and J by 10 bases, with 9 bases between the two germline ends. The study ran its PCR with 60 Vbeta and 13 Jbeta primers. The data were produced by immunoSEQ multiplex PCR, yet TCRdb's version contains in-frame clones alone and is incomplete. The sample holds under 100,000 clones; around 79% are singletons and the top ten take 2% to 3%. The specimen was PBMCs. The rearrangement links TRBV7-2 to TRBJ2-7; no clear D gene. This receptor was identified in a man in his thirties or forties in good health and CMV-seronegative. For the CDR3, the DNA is TGTGCCAGCAGCTTAAACACCTTACAGTACTTC. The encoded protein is CASSLNTLQYF.